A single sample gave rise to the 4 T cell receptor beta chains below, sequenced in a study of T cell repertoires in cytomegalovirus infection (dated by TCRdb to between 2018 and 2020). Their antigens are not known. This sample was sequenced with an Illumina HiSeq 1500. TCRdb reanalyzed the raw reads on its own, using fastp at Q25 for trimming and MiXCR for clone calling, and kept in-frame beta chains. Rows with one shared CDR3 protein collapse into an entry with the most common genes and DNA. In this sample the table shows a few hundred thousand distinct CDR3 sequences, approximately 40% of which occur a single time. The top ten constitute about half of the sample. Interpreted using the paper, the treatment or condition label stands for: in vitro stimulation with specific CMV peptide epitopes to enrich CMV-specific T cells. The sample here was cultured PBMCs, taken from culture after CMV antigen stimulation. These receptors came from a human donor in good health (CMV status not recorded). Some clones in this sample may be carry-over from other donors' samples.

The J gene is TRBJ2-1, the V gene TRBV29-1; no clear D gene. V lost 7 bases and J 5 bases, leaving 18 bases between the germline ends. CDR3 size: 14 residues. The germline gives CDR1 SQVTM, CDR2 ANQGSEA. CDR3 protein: CSANRGGRDNEQFF. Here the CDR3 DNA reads TGCAGCGCAAACCGTGGCGGAAGAGACAATGAGCAGTTCTTC.

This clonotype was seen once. CDR3 region: CASSQTGGAGGYTF. CDR3 bases: TGTGCCAGCAGTCAAACAGGGGGCGCCGGCGGCTACACCTTC. The chain carries TRBV6-6 and TRBJ1-2; 9 nucleotides align to TRBD1. J gave up 8 bases and V 5 bases, and 9 bases lay outside the gene matches. Germline CDR1 is MNHNY and CDR2 is SVGAGI (reference sequence). The CDR3 has 14 residues.

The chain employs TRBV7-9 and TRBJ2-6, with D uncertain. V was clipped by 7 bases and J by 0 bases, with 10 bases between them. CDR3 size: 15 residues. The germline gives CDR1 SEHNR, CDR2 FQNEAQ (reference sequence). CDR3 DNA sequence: TGTGCCAGCATGGAAAGGGCCTCTGGGGCCAACGTCCTGACTTTC. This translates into CASMERASGANVLTF.

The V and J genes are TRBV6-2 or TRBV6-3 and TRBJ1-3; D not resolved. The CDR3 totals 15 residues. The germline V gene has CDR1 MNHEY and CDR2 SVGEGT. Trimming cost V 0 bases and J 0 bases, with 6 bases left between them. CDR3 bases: TGTGCCAGCAGTTACTCGGAACTCTCTGGAAACACCATATATTTT. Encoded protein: CASSYSELSGNTIYF.